This TCR beta chain was sequenced for a study of blood T cell repertoires in COVID-19. Study-wide context: Samples taken during acute and convalescent COVID-19 were collected in the United States, Italy and Spain.

How the authors handled the data: The assay estimated nucleated cells by amplifying reference gene primers. TCRdb's table, derived via immunoSEQ multiplex PCR, lists solely in-frame clones and lacks some. The V and J calls and clone size are taken from that table; D and trimming were inferred from the DNA. The data contain some 180,000 clones, 78% of them seen just once; the ten biggest clones take up about 2.8%. This clone was observed a handful of times. This CDR3 is 15 amino acids long. V was pared by 9 bases and J by 7 bases, with 19 bases between. Germline lookup yields CDR1 SNHLY and CDR2 FYNNEI.

The sample comprised peripheral blood. The chain joins TRBV2 to TRBJ1-6; tentatively, D is TRBD1 (5 bases). This receptor was taken from a woman aged 80 or older with active or convalescent COVID-19. This CDR3 reads CASRQLQSLNSPLHF. The CDR3 DNA is TGTGCCAGTAGACAGCTACAATCGCTAAATTCACCCCTCCACTTT. Full variable domain (outside the CDR3, taken from reference TRBV2 and TRBJ1-6): EPEVTQTPSHQVTQMGQEVILRCVPISNHLYFYWYRQILGQKVEFLVSFYNNEISEKSEIFDDQFSVERPDGSNFTLKIRSTKLEDSAMYFCASRQLQSLNSPLHFGNGTRLTVT.